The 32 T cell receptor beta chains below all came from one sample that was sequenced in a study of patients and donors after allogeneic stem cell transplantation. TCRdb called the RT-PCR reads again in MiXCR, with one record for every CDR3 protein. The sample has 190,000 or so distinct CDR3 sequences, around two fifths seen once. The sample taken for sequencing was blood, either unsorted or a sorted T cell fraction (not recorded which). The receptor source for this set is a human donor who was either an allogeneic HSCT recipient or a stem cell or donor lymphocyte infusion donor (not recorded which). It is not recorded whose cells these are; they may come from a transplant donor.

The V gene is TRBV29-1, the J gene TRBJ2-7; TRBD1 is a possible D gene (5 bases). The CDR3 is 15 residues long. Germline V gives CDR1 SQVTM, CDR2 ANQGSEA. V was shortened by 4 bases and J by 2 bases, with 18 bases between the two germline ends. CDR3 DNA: TGCAGCGTTGTTGTGGTGGCCAGGGTGGCCTACGAGCAGTACTTC. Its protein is CSVVVVARVAYEQYF.

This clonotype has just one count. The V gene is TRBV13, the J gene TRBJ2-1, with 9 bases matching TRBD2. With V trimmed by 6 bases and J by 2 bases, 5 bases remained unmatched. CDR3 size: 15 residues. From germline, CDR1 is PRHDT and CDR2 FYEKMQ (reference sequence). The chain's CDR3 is CASRVAGDPYNEQFF. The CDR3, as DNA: TGTGCCAGCAGGGTAGCGGGAGACCCCTACAATGAGCAGTTCTTC.

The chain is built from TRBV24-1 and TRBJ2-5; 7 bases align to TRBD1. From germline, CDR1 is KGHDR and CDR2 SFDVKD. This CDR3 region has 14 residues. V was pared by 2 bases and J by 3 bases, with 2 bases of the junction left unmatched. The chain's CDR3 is CATSDSGTEETQYF. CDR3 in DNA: TGTGCCACCAGTGATTCCGGGACAGAAGAGACCCAGTACTTC.

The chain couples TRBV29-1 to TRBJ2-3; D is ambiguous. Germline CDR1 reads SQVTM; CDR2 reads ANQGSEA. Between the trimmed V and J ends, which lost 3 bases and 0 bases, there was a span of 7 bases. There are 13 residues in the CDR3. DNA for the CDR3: TGCAGCGTTGACAGGCATAGCACAGATACGCAGTATTTT. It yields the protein CSVDRHSTDTQYF.

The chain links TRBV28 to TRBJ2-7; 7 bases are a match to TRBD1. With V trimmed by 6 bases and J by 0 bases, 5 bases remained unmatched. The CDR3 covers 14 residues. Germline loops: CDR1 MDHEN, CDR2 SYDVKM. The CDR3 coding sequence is TGTGCCAGCAGCTGGGACAGCAACTCCTACGAGCAGTACTTC. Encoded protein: CASSWDSNSYEQYF.

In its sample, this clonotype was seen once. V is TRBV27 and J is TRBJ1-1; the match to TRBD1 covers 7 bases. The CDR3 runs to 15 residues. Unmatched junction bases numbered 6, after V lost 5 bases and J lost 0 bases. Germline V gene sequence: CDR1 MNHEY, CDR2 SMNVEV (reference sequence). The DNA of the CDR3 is TGTGCCAGCAGTACTCGGGACAGCCTGAACACTGAAGCTTTCTTT. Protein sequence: CASSTRDSLNTEAFF.

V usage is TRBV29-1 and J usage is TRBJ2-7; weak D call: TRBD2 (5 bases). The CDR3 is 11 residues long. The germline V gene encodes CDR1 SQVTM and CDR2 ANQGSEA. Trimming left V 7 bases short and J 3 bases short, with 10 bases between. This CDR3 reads CSGGNFYEQYF. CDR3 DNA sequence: TGCAGCGGAGGGAATTTCTACGAGCAGTACTTC.

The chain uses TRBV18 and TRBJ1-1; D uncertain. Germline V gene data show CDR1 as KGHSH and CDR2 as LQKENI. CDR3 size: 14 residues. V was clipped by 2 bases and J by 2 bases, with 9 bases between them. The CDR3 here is CASSPTEKNTEAFF. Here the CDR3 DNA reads TGTGCCAGCTCACCAACTGAGAAAAACACTGAAGCTTTCTTT.

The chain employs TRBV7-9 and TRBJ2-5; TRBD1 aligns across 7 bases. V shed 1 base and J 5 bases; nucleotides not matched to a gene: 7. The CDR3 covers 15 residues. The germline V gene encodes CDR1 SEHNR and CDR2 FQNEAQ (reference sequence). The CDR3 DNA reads TGTGCCAGCAGCTTAGGGTCAGGGGGATCGGAGACCCAGTACTTC. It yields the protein CASSLGSGGSETQYF.

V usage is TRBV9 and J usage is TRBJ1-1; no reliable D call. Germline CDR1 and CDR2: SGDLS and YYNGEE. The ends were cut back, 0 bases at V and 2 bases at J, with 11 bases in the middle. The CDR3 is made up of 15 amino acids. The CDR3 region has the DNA TGTGCCAGCAGCGTAGACCCCGACGCAAACACTGAAGCTTTCTTT. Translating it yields CASSVDPDANTEAFF.

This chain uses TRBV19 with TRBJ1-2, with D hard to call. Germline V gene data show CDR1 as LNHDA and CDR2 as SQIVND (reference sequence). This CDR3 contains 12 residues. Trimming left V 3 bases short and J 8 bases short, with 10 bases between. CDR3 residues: CASSIVPGGYTF. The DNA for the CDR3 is TGTGCCAGTAGTATCGTCCCAGGCGGCTACACCTTC.

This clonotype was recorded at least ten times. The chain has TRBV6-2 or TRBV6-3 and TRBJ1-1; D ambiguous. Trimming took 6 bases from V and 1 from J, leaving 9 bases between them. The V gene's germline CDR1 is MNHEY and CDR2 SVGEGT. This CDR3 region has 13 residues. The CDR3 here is CASRIPTNTEAFF. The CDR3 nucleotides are TGTGCCAGCAGGATACCGACGAACACTGAAGCTTTCTTT.

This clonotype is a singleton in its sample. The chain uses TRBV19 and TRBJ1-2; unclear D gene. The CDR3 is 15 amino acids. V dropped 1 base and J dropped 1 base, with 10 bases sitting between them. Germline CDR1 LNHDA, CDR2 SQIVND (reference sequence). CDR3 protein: CASSIVSRNNYGYTF. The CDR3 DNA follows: TGTGCCAGTAGTATAGTTTCACGGAATAACTATGGCTACACCTTC.

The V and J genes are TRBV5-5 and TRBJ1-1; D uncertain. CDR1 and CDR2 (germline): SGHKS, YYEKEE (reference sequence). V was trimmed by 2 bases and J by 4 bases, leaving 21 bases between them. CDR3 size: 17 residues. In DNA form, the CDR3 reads TGTGCCAGCAGCTTACGCCAAGGACTAACATTAGGCACTGAAGCTTTCTTT. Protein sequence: CASSLRQGLTLGTEAFF.

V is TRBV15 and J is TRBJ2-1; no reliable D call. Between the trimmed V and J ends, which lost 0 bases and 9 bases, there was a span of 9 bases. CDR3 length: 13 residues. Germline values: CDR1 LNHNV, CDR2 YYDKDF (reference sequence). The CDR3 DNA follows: TGTGCCACCAGCAGAGATTTGAGTATTGAGCAGTTCTTC. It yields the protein CATSRDLSIEQFF.

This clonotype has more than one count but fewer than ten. The CDR3 bases are TGTGCCATCAGTGACTACTCCAGCGGCACTGAAGCTTTCTTT. Translated, it gives CAISDYSSGTEAFF. The chain couples TRBV10-3 to TRBJ1-1; D unresolved. This CDR3 is built from 14 residues. The germline gives CDR1 ENHRY, CDR2 SYGVKD. The V gene lost 3 bases and the J gene lost 4 bases, with 12 bases spanning the gap.

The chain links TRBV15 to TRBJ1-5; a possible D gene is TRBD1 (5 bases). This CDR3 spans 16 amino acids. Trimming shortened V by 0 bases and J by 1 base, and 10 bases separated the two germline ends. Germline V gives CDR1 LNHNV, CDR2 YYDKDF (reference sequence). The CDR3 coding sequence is TGTGCCACCAGCAGAGACAGGGTTCCGAGCAATCAGCCCCAGCATTTT. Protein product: CATSRDRVPSNQPQHF.

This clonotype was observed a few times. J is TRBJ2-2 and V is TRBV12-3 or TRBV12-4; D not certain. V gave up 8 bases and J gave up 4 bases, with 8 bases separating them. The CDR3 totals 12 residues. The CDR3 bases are TGTGCCAGCGACCCGGGCACCGGGGAGCTGTTTTTT. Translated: CASDPGTGELFF.

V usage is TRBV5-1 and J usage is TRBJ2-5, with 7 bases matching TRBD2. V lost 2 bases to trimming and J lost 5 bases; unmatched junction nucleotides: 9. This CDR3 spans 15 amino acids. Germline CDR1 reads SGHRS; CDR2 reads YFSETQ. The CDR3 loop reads CASSFERGLGETQYF. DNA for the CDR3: TGCGCCAGCAGCTTCGAGCGGGGCCTAGGGGAGACCCAGTACTTC.

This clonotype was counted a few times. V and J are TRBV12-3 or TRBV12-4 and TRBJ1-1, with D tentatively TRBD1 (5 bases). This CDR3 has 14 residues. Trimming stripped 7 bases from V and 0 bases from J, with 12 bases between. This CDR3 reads CASTLGTVNTEAFF. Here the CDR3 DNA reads TGTGCCAGCACCCTCGGGACGGTGAACACTGAAGCTTTCTTT.

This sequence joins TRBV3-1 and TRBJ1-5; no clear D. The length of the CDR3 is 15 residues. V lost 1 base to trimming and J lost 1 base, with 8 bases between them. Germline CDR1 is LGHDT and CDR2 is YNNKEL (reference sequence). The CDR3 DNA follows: TGTGCCAGCAGCCAAGGACGGATCAGCAATCAGCCCCAGCATTTT. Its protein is CASSQGRISNQPQHF.

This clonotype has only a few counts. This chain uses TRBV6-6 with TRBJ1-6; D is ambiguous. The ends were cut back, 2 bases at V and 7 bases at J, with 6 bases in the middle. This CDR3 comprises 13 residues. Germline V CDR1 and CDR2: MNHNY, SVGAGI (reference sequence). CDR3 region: CASSYRPNSPLHF. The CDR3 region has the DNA TGTGCCAGCAGTTACAGACCAAATTCACCCCTCCACTTT.

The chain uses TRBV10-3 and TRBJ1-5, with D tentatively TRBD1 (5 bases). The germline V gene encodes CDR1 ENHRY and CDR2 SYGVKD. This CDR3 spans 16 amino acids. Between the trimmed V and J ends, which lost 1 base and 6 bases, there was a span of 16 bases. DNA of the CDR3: TGTGCCATCAGTGAGTACCCACAGGATAGGGGTCAGCCCCAGCATTTT. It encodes CAISEYPQDRGQPQHF.

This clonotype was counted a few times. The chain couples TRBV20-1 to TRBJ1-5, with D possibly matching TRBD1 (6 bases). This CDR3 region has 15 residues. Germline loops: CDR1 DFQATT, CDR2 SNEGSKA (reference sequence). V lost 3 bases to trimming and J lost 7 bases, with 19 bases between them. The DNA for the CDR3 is TGCAGTGCTAGCTTGAGTGGGGGGCCTGGACAGCCCCAGCATTTT. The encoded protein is CSASLSGGPGQPQHF.

The CDR3 nucleotides read TGTGCCAGCACCACCGGGGGGGCGTACACCGGGGAGCTGTTTTTT. Amino acids: CASTTGGAYTGELFF. The chain combines TRBV12-3 or TRBV12-4 with TRBJ2-2; the match to TRBD2 covers 8 bases. J gave up 3 bases and V 7 bases, and 7 bases lay outside the gene matches. CDR3 size: 15 residues.

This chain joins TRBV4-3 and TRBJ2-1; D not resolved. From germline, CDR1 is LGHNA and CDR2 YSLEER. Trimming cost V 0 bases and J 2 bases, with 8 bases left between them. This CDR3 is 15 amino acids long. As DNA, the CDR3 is TGCGCCAGCAGCCAAGACAGTCCGACCTACAATGAGCAGTTCTTC. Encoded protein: CASSQDSPTYNEQFF.

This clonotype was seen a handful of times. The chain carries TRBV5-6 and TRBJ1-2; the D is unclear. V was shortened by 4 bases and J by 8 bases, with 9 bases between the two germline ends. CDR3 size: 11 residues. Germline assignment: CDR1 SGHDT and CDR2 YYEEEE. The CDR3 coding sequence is TGTGCCAGCAGCCAATTGGGGGGCTACACCTTC. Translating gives CASSQLGGYTF. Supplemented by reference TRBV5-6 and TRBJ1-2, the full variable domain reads DAGVTQSPTHLIKTRGQQVTLRCSPKSGHDTVSWYQQALGQGPQFIFQYYEEEERQRGNFPDRFSGHQFPNYSSELNVNALLLGDSALYLCASSQLGGYTFGSGTRLTVV.

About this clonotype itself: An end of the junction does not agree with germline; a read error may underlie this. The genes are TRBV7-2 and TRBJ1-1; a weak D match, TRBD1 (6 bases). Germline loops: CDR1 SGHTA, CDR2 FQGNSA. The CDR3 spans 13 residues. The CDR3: CASRSTGNPEAFF. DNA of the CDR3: TGTGCCAGCAGGTCCACAGGGAACCCTGAAGCTTTCTTT.

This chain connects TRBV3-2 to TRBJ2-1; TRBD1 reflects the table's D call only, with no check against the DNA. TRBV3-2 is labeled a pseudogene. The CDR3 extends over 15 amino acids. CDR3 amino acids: CASSPPTGNYNEQFF. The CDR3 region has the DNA TGTGCCAGCAGCCCTCCGACAGGGAACTACAATGAGCAGTTCTTC.

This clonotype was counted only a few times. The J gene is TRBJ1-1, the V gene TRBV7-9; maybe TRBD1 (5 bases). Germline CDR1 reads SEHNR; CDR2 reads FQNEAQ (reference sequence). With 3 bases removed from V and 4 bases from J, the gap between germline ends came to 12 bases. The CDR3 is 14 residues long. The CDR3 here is CASSFQRRGTEAFF. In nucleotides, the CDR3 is TGTGCCAGCAGCTTTCAGCGGAGGGGCACTGAAGCTTTCTTT.

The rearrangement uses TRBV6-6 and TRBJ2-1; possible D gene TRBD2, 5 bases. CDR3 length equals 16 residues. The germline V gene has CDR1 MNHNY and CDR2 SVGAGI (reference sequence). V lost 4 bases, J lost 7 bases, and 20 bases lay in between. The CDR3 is CASSSLKPARGNEQFF. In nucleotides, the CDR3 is TGTGCCAGCAGTTCCCTTAAGCCGGCCCGGGGTAATGAGCAGTTCTTC.

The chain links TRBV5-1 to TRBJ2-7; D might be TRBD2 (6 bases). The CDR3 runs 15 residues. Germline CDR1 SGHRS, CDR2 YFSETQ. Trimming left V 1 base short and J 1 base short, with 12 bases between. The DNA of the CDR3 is TGCGCCAGCAGCTTGATCGGGAGCGGGTCCTACGAGCAGTACTTC. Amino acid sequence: CASSLIGSGSYEQYF.